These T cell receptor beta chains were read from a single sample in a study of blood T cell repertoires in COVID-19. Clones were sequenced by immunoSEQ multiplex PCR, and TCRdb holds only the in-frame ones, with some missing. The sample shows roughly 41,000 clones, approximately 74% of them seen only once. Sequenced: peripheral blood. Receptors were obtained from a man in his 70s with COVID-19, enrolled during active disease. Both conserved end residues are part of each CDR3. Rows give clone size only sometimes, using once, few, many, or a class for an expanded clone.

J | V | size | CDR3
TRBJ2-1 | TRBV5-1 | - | CASSPGLAGGRPYNEQFF
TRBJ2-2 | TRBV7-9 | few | CASSFGMGTGELFF
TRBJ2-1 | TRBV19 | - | CASSTGVGGNEQFF
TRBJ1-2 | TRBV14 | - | CASSQVLTDGYTF
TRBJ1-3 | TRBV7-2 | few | CASSSRRQMAGNTIYF
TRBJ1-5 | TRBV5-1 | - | CASSFRAGQPQHF
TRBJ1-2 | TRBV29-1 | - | CSVIQGAVNYGYTF
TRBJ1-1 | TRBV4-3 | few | CASSQEQQGSTEAFF
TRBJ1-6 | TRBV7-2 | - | CASSFNTGLNSPLHF
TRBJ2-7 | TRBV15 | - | CATSRRTGGPYEQYF
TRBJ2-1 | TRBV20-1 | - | CSAAVTIGQFF
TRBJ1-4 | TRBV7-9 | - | CASSANSATNEKLFF
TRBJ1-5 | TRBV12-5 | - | CASIGGARQPQHF
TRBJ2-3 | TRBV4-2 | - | CASSRPQDSPTDTQYF
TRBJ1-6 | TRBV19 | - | CASSSLSTPLHF
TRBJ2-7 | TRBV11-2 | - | CASSNDRGTVLLEQYF
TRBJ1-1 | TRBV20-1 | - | CSASQGSMNTEAFF
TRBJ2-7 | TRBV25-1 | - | CASSGWTGAGEQYF
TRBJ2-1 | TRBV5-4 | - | CASSSGTVNEQFF
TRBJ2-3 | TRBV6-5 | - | CASTPSDTQYF
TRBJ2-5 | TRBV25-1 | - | CASSELDSKETQYF
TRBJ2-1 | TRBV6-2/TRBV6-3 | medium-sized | CASSYGTSGRDEQFF
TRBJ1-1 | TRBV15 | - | CATSRDRGTEAFF
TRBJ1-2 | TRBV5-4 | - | CASSLAGNYGYTF
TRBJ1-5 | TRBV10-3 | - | CAISEERGNQPQHF
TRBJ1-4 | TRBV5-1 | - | CASSGGQFNEKLFF
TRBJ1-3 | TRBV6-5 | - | CASSYSRQLSGNTIYF
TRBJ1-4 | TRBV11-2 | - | CASSLGGHTTNEKLFF
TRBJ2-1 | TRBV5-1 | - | CASSPTWVDGGGEQFF
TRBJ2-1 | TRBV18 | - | CASSPPIRDEQFF
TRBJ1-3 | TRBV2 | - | CASSEWGPKALSSGNTIYF
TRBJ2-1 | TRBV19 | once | CASNTGGGQEQFF
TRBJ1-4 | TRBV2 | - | CASSEGGRVNEKLFF
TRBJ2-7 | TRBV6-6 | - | CASSYYGKNYEQYF
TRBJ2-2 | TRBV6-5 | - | CASSSSPGSGELFF
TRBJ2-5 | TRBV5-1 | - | CASSFPNREETQYF
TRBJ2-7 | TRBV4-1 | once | CASSQESGSSYEQYF
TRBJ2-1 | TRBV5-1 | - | CASSDRSPRDEQFF
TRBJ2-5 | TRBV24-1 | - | CATSGPGQETQYF
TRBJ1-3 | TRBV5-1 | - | CASSLRGSGNTIYF
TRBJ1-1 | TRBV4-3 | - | CASSRDYRGRTEAFF
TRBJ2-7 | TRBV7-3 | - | CASSLGTDNEQYF
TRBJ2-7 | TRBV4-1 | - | CASAGYGQRTYEQYF
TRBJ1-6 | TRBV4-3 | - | CASSQDQVRATYNSPLHF
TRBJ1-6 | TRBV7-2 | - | CASSFEAGLGSPLHF
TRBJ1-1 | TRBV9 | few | CASSVFDSMNTEAFF
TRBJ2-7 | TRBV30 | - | CAWRSGTGGYEQYF
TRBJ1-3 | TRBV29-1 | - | CSVEDRAGNTIYF
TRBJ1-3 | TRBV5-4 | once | CASSKQGSGNTIYF